This section outlines one T cell receptor (beta chain) sequence together with its context. The data were taken from a study of T cells after somatic rescue of genetic block. Germline CDR1 is MNHEY and CDR2 is SVGAGI. The CDR3 covers 15 residues. Trimming took off 5 bases at V and 0 bases at J, with 13 bases between the two ends. Profiled with immunoSEQ multiplex PCR; TCRdb holds only in-frame clones, not every one. The sample includes some 15,000 clones, about 70% seen only once; the top ten take 25% to 30%. The receptor was isolated from a young man. The sample comprised peripheral blood mononuclear cells (PBMCs). V usage is TRBV6-5 and J usage is TRBJ1-1; D is uncertain. The CDR3 sequence is CASSPDDIMNTEAFF. In DNA, the CDR3 is TGTGCCAGCAGTCCCGATGATATCATGAACACTGAAGCTTTCTTT.